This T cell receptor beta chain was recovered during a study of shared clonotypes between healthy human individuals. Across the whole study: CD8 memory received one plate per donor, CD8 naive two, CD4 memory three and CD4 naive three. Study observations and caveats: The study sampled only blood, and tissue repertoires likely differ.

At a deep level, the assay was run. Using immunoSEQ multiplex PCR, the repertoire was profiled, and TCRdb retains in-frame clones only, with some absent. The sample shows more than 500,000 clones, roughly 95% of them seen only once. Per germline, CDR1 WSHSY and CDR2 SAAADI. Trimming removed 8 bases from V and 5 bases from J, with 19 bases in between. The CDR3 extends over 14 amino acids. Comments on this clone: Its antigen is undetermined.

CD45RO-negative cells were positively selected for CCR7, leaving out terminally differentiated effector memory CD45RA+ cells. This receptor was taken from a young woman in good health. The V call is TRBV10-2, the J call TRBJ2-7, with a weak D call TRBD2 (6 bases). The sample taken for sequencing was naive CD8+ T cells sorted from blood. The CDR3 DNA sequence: TGCGCCAGCTATAAAGTGAAGGGGACTGACGAGCAGTACTTC. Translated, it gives CASYKVKGTDEQYF.